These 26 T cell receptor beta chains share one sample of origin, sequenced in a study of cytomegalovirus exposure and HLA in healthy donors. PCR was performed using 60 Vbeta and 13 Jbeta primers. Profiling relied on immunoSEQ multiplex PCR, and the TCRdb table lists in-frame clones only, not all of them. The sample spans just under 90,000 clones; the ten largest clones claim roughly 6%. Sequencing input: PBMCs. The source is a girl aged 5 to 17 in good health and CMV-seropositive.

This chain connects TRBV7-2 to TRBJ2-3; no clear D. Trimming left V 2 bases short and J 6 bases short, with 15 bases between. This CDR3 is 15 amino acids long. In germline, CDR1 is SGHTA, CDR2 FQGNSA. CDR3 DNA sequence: TGTGCCAGCAGCTTACCCCTTCTAGGTACGGATACGCAGTATTTT. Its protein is CASSLPLLGTDTQYF.

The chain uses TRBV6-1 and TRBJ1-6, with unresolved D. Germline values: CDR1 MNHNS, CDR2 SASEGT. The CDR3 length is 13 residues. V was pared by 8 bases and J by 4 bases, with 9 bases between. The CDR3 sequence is CASFASYNSPLHF. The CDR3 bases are TGTGCCAGCTTTGCCAGTTATAATTCACCCCTCCACTTT.

CDR3 protein: CASSLFGGIDEKLFF. In nucleotides, the CDR3 is TGTGCCAGCAGCTTATTCGGGGGGATCGATGAAAAACTGTTTTTT. The rearrangement uses TRBV7-8 and TRBJ1-4, with a weak D call TRBD1 (5 bases). Trimming removed 2 bases at V and 6 bases at J, with 13 bases between. Looked up from germline, CDR1 is SGHVS and CDR2 is FQNEAQ. There are 15 residues in the CDR3.

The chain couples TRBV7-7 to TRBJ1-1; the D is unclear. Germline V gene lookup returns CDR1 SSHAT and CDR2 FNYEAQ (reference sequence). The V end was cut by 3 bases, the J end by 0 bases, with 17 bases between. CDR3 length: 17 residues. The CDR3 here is CASSFRSTSEVNTEAFF. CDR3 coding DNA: TGTGCCAGCAGCTTTCGTTCTACTTCAGAGGTGAACACTGAAGCTTTCTTT.

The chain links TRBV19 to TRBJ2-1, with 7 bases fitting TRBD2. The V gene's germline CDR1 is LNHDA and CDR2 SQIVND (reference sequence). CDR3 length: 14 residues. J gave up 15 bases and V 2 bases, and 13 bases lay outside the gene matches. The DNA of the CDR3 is TGTGCCAGTAGTATACGTTGGGGCGGGGGAGGCTTGTTCTTC. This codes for CASSIRWGGGGLFF. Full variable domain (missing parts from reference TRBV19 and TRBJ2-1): DGGITQSPKYLFRKEGQNVTLSCEQNLNHDAMYWYRQDPGQGLRLIYYSQIVNDFQKGDIAEGYSVSREKKESFPLTVTSAQKNPTAFYLCASSIRWGGGGLFFGPGTRLTVL.

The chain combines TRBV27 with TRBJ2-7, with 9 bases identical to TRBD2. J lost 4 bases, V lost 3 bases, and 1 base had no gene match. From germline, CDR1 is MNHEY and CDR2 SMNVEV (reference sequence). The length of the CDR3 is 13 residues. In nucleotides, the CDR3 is TGTGCCAGCAGTTTGCTAGCGGGGTACGAGCAGTACGTC. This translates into CASSLLAGYEQYV.

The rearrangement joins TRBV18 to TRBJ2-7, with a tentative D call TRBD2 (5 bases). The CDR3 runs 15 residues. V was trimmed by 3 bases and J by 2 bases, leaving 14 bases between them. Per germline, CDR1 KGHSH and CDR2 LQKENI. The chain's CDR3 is CASSPRVTEPYEQYF. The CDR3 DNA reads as TGTGCCAGCTCACCGAGGGTAACGGAGCCCTACGAGCAGTACTTC.

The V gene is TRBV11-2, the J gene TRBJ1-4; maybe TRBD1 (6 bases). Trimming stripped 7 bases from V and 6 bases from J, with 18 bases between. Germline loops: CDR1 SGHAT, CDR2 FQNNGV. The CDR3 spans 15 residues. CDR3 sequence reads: CASTKLGGRDEKLFF. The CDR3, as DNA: TGTGCCAGCACCAAACTCGGGGGGCGAGATGAAAAACTGTTTTTT.

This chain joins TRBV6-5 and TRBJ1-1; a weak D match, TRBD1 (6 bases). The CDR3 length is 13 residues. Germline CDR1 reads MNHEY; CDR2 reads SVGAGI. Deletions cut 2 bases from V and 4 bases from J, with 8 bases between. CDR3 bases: TGTGCCAGCAGTTACCGACAGGCCACTGAAGCTTTCTTT. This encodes CASSYRQATEAFF.

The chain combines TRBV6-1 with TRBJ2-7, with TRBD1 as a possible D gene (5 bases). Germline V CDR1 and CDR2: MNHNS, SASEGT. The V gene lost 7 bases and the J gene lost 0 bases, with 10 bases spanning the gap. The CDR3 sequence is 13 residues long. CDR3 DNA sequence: TGTGCCAGCATAGGACACAACTCCTACGAGCAGTACGTC. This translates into CASIGHNSYEQYV.

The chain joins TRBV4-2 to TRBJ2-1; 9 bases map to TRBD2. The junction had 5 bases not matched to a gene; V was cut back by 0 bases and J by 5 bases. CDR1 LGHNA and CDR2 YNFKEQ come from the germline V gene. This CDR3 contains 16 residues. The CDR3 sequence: CASSQEASGTNNEQFF. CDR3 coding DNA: TGTGCCAGCAGCCAAGAGGCTAGCGGGACAAACAATGAGCAGTTCTTC.

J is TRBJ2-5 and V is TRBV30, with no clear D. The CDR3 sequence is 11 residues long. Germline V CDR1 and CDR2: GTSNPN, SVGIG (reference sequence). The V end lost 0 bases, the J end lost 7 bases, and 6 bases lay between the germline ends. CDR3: CAWSVERTQYF. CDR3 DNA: TGTGCCTGGAGTGTAGAGAGGACCCAGTACTTC.

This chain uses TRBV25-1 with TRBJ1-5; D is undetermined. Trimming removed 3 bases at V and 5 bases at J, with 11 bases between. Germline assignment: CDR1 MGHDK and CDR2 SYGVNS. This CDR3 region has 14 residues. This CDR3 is CASSESATDQPQHF. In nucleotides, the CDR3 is TGTGCCAGCAGTGAGTCTGCTACCGATCAGCCCCAGCATTTT.

CDR3 DNA: TGTGCCAGCAGCTTGGGCCGGACAGGGACAAAGACCTACGAGCAGTACGTC. Translated: CASSLGRTGTKTYEQYV. The chain carries TRBV5-8 and TRBJ2-7; 8 bases are shared with TRBD1. The junction had 10 bases not matched to a gene; V was cut back by 0 bases and J by 2 bases. CDR1 SGHTS and CDR2 YDEGEE come from the germline V gene. This CDR3 is 17 amino acids long.

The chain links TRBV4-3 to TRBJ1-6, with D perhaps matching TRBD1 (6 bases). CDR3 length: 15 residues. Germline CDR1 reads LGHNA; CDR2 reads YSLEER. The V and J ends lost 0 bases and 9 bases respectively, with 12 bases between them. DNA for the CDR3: TGCGCCAGCAGCCAAGACAGGGGTGCTGGTTCACCCCTCCACTTT. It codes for CASSQDRGAGSPLHF.

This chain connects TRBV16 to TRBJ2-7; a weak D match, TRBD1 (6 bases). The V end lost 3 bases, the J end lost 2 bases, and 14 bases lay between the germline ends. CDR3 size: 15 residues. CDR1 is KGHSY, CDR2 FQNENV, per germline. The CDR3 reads CASSQRTVNTYEQYF. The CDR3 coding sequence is TGTGCCAGCAGCCAGAGGACAGTAAACACCTACGAGCAGTACTTC.

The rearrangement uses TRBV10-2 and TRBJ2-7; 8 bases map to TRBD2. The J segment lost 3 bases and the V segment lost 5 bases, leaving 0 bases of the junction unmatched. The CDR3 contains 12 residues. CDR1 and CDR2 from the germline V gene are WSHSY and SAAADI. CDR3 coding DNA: TGCGCCAGCAGTCGGGGGGGCTACGAGCAGTACGTC. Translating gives CASSRGGYEQYV.

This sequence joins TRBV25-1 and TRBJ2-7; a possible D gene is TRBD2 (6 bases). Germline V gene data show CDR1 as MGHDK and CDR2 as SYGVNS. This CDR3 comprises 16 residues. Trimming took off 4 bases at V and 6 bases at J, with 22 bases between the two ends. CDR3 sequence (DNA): TGTGCCAGCAGTGCCCCAGGAGGGCCGCCAACGGGCGAGCAGTACTTC. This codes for CASSAPGGPPTGEQYF.

The CDR3 loop reads CASSLEGGGTEAFF. CDR3 DNA sequence: TGTGCCAGCAGCTTGGAGGGAGGGGGCACTGAAGCTTTCTTT. V usage is TRBV7-2 and J usage is TRBJ1-1, with D possibly being TRBD1 (6 bases). The CDR3 is made up of 14 amino acids. The V and J ends lost 3 bases and 4 bases respectively, with 12 bases between them. Germline CDR1 SGHTA, CDR2 FQGNSA.

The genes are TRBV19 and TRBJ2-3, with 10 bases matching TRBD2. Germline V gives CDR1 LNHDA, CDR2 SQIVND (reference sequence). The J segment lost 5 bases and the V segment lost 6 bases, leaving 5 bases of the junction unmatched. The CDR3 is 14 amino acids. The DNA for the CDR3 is TGTGCCAGTAGGAGCGGGGGGGCCTTAGATACGCAGTATTTT. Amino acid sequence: CASRSGGALDTQYF. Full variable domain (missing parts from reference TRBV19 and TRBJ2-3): DGGITQSPKYLFRKEGQNVTLSCEQNLNHDAMYWYRQDPGQGLRLIYYSQIVNDFQKGDIAEGYSVSREKKESFPLTVTSAQKNPTAFYLCASRSGGALDTQYFGPGTRLTVL.

In nucleotides, the CDR3 is TGTGCCAGCAGTTCACCCGGGCGGGGGTCCCTCCACTTT. Translating gives CASSSPGRGSLHF. This chain joins TRBV6-5 and TRBJ1-6, with D possibly TRBD1 on 5 matching bases. CDR3 size: 13 residues. Germline V gene data show CDR1 as MNHEY and CDR2 as SVGAGI. Trimming cost V 4 bases and J 14 bases, with 15 bases left between them.

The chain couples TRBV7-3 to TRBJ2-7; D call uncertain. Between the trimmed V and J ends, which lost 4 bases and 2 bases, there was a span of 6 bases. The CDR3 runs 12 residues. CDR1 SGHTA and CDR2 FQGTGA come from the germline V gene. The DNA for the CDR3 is TGTGCCAGCAGCTCCCCTCCCTACGAGCAGTACTTC. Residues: CASSSPPYEQYF. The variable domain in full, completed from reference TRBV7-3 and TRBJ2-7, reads GAGVSQTPSNKVTEKGKYVELRCDPISGHTALYWYRQSLGQGPEFLIYFQGTGAADDSGLPNDRFFAVRPEGSVSTLKIQRTERGDSAVYLCASSSPPYEQYFGPGTRLTVT.

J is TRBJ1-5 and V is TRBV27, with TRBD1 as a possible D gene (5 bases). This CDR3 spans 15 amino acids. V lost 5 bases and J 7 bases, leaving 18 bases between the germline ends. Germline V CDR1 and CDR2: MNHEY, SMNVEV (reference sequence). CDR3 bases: TGTGCCAGCAGTCCAAACCTTTTCCCAGGGCAGCCCCAGCATTTT. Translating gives CASSPNLFPGQPQHF.

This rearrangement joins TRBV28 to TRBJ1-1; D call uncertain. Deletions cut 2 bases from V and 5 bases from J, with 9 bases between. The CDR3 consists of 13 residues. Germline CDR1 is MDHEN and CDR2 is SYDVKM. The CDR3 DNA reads TGTGCCAGCAGTTTAGGAGGGTGGACTGAAGCTTTCTTT. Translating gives CASSLGGWTEAFF.

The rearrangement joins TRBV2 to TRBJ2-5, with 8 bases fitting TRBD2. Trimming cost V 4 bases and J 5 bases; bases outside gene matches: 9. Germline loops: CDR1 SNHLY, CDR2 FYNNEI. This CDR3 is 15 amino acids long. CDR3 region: CASSAQTGGRETQYF. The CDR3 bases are TGTGCCAGCAGTGCCCAAACGGGGGGGCGGGAGACCCAGTACTTC.

The CDR3 nucleotides are TGTGCCAGCAGCGTAGAGTCAGGGGCCGGGCACTACGAGCAGTACTTC. This sequence encodes CASSVESGAGHYEQYF. V usage is TRBV9 and J usage is TRBJ2-7, with D perhaps matching TRBD1 (6 bases). Trimming cost V 0 bases and J 3 bases, with 16 bases left between them. Germline V gene lookup returns CDR1 SGDLS and CDR2 YYNGEE. The CDR3 is 16 amino acids. The whole variable domain, remainder taken from reference TRBV9 and TRBJ2-7, is DSGVTQTPKHLITATGQRVTLRCSPRSGDLSVYWYQQSLDQGLQFLIQYYNGEERAKGNILERFSAQQFPDLHSELNLSSLELGDSALYFCASSVESGAGHYEQYFGPGTRLTVT.